Following are 19 T cell receptor beta chains from one sample sequenced in a study of vaccination effects on CD4 cells after COVID-19. Using viral peptide pools, the ViraFEST assay grew out antigen-specific CD4+ T cells prior to sequencing. Following 10 days of culture, CD4+ T cells were isolated. Their antigen targets remain unknown. Data came from immunoSEQ multiplex PCR; TCRdb stores just in-frame clones and leaves some out. The sample lists tens of thousands of clones, around 74% seen once, with approximately 1.5% in the top ten. The sample in question was CD4+ T cells from PBMCs cultured with HCoV-229E spike peptides, obtained before COVID-19 vaccination. The origin of the receptors is a human donor who received a COVID-19 vaccine.

This chain uses TRBV5-1 with TRBJ1-4; D may be TRBD1 (5 bases). Trimming pared 0 bases from V and 3 bases from J, leaving 9 bases between. There are 15 residues in the CDR3. Germline CDR1 SGHRS, CDR2 YFSETQ. CDR3 coding DNA: TGCGCCAGCAGCTTGGTTCGGGGGGCTAATGAAAAACTGTTTTTT. Amino acids: CASSLVRGANEKLFF.

V is TRBV6-1 and J is TRBJ2-7, with 8 bases that match TRBD2. The CDR3 is 14 residues long. Unmatched junction bases numbered 6, after V lost 2 bases and J lost 6 bases. Germline CDR1 MNHNS, CDR2 SASEGT. The CDR3 nucleotides are TGTGCCAGCAGTGAAAGGTCTAGCGGGCGCGAGCAGTACGTC. It encodes CASSERSSGREQYV.

The J gene is TRBJ2-7, the V gene TRBV2; 8 bases are shared with TRBD1. Germline V CDR1 and CDR2: SNHLY, FYNNEI. Trimming cost V 4 bases and J 4 bases; bases outside gene matches: 6. The CDR3 length is 14 residues. In nucleotides, the CDR3 is TGTGCCAGCAGTGTCCAGGGGGCGCGTTACGAGCAGTACGTC. As protein: CASSVQGARYEQYV.

This chain joins TRBV7-4 and TRBJ2-7; D is unclear. This CDR3 spans 15 amino acids. V was trimmed by 2 bases and J by 0 bases, leaving 11 bases between them. From germline, CDR1 is SGHVT and CDR2 SQSDAQ. CDR3 residues: CASSLLPLGSYEQYV. Written as DNA, the CDR3 is TGTGCCAGCAGCTTATTACCACTTGGCTCCTACGAGCAGTACGTC.

This rearrangement joins TRBV9 to TRBJ1-3, with unresolved D. V was clipped by 4 bases and J by 0 bases, with 14 bases between them. CDR1 and CDR2 (germline): SGDLS, YYNGEE. This CDR3 spans 16 amino acids. CDR3 nucleotides: TGTGCCAGCAGCCGAGATGTAGGGCACTCTGGAAACACCATATATTTT. Translating gives CASSRDVGHSGNTIYF.

CDR3 residues: CASSLQSRDTQYF. The CDR3 DNA reads TGCGCCAGCAGCTTGCAGTCTAGAGATACGCAGTATTTT. This sequence joins TRBV5-1 and TRBJ2-3; D call uncertain. Germline lookup yields CDR1 SGHRS and CDR2 YFSETQ. V lost 1 base and J 5 bases, leaving 8 bases between the germline ends. The CDR3 sequence is 13 residues long.

The genes are TRBV5-1 and TRBJ2-5; D uncertain. V lost 1 base and J lost 2, with 3 bases in between. Germline CDR1 SGHRS, CDR2 YFSETQ. The CDR3 loop spans 12 amino acids. The CDR3 DNA sequence: TGCGCCAGCAGCTTGCAGCAAGAGACCCAGTACTTC. Translating it yields CASSLQQETQYF.

The rearrangement links TRBV11-2 to TRBJ2-7; 7 bases fit TRBD1. Germline trimming cut 3 bases from V and 1 base from J; bases unmatched to any gene: 3. The germline gives CDR1 SGHAT, CDR2 FQNNGV. The CDR3 sequence is 14 residues long. The CDR3 nucleotides are TGTGCCAGCAGCTTGTCACAGGGGTCCTACGAGCAGTACGTC. Amino acid sequence: CASSLSQGSYEQYV.

The J gene is TRBJ2-1, the V gene TRBV5-1; TRBD2 aligns across 7 bases. V lost 4 bases and J lost 0; bases outside the gene matches: 4. CDR3 length: 15 amino acids. The germline V gene has CDR1 SGHRS and CDR2 YFSETQ. Written as DNA, the CDR3 is TGCGCCAGCAGCCTCAGCGGGACCTCCTACAATGAGCAGTTCTTC. Its protein product is CASSLSGTSYNEQFF. Full variable domain (rest looked up from reference TRBV5-1 and TRBJ2-1): KAGVTQTPRYLIKTRGQQVTLSCSPISGHRSVSWYQQTPGQGLQFLFEYFSETQRNKGNFPGRFSGRQFSNSRSEMNVSTLELGDSALYLCASSLSGTSYNEQFFGPGTRLTVL.

The chain's CDR3 is CASSVTGGAGTDTQYF. Written as DNA, the CDR3 is TGTGCCAGCAGCGTTACAGGGGGAGCCGGCACAGATACGCAGTATTTT. The chain combines TRBV9 with TRBJ2-3, with 8 bases matching TRBD1. The CDR3 contains 16 residues. The ends lost 2 bases at V and 1 base at J; junction bases unmatched: 6. Germline assignment: CDR1 SGDLS and CDR2 YYNGEE.

The V call is TRBV6-5, the J call TRBJ1-5; D gene uncertain. There are 12 residues in the CDR3. V gave up 4 bases and J gave up 6 bases, with 7 bases separating them. Germline V lookup: CDR1 MNHEY, CDR2 SVGAGI. The CDR3 DNA reads as TGTGCCAGCAGTTTGTTAGGTCAGCCCCAGCATTTT. Protein product: CASSLLGQPQHF.

The chain links TRBV9 to TRBJ1-2; a possible D gene is TRBD1 (6 bases). The CDR3 covers 16 residues. With 4 bases removed from V and 4 bases from J, the gap between germline ends came to 20 bases. The germline V gene encodes CDR1 SGDLS and CDR2 YYNGEE. The CDR3 coding sequence is TGTGCCAGCAGCTTAGAGACAGGATCTTCAGTCTATGGCTACACCTTC. Translated: CASSLETGSSVYGYTF.

This clone was seen a handful of times. The chain links TRBV6-5 to TRBJ2-7, with 9 positions matching TRBD1. CDR1 MNHEY and CDR2 SVGAGI come from the germline V gene. The trim removed 0 bases at V and 4 bases at J, leaving 4 bases unmatched. This CDR3 spans 15 amino acids. The CDR3 sequence: CASSYSGTGRYEQYV. In DNA form, the CDR3 reads TGTGCCAGCAGTTACTCCGGGACAGGGAGGTACGAGCAGTACGTC.

The chain couples TRBV6-2 or TRBV6-3 to TRBJ2-1, with D possibly matching TRBD2 (6 bases). Trimming removed 0 bases from V and 7 bases from J, with 10 bases in between. The CDR3 length is 14 residues. CDR1 and CDR2 from the germline V gene are MNHEY and SVGEGT. The CDR3 spells CASSYSRLVNEQFF. CDR3 coding DNA: TGTGCCAGCAGTTACTCGAGACTAGTGAATGAGCAGTTCTTC.

The CDR3 reads CASSQDPQGASYGYTF. CDR3 sequence (DNA): TGCGCCAGCAGCCAAGATCCCCAGGGGGCAAGCTATGGCTACACCTTC. The chain joins TRBV4-3 to TRBJ1-2; 8 bases map to TRBD1. CDR1 is LGHNA and CDR2 is YSLEER in the germline V gene. CDR3 length equals 16 residues. Unmatched junction bases numbered 7, after V lost 0 bases and J lost 4 bases.

J is TRBJ1-2 and V is TRBV4-3; 7 bases align to TRBD1. The V gene's germline CDR1 is LGHNA and CDR2 YSLEER. This CDR3 comprises 14 residues. V dropped 3 bases and J dropped 2; count of bases not matched to a gene: 3. The CDR3 region is CASSQQTGNYGYTF. Here the CDR3 DNA reads TGCGCCAGCAGCCAGCAGACAGGGAACTATGGCTACACCTTC.

This clone was seen once. The V call is TRBV2, the J call TRBJ2-3; D is ambiguous. There are 13 residues in the CDR3. The V end was cut by 5 bases, the J end by 6 bases, with 12 bases between. Germline CDR1 is SNHLY and CDR2 is FYNNEI. The CDR3 sequence: CASSWVLRDTQYF. CDR3 in DNA: TGTGCCAGCAGTTGGGTCCTGCGGGATACGCAGTATTTT. Full variable domain (rest looked up from reference TRBV2 and TRBJ2-3): EPEVTQTPSHQVTQMGQEVILRCVPISNHLYFYWYRQILGQKVEFLVSFYNNEISEKSEIFDDQFSVERPDGSNFTLKIRSTKLEDSAMYFCASSWVLRDTQYFGPGTRLTVL.

The genes are TRBV6-5 and TRBJ1-6; D remains ambiguous. The CDR3 runs 14 residues. Germline V gene lookup returns CDR1 MNHEY and CDR2 SVGAGI. Trimming took off 3 bases at V and 6 bases at J, with 9 bases between the two ends. CDR3 in amino acids: CASSYSFVNSPLHF. CDR3 DNA sequence: TGTGCCAGCAGTTATTCGTTCGTTAATTCACCCCTCCACTTT.

The genes are TRBV28 and TRBJ1-1; a possible D gene is TRBD1 (6 bases). The germline gives CDR1 MDHEN, CDR2 SYDVKM. V was pared by 7 bases and J by 1 base, with 16 bases between. The CDR3 has 15 amino acids. CDR3 bases: TGTGCCAGCACCCCGCAAGACAGGAGGAACACTGAAGCTTTCTTT. Amino acids: CASTPQDRRNTEAFF.